The 6 T cell receptor beta chains in this list originate from one sample, sequenced in a study of glioma-infiltrating T cells after dendritic cell vaccination. Assay used: immunoSEQ multiplex PCR; TCRdb lists only in-frame clones, some missing. The top ten hold about 10% of the sample, which has 55,000 to 70,000 clones, 82% seen once. This material consisted of blood, taken before dendritic cell vaccination. The source of these receptors is a human donor with glioblastoma.

Only one count was recorded for this clone. The chain uses TRBV6-1 and TRBJ1-4; D unclear. V was trimmed by 1 base and J by 8 bases, leaving 11 bases between them. CDR1 and CDR2 (germline): MNHNS, SASEGT. The CDR3 is 14 amino acids. For the CDR3, the DNA is TGTGCCAGCAGTGAAGGGGCTGGAAGAGAAAAACTGTTTTTT. It translates to CASSEGAGREKLFF.

This chain joins TRBV5-8 and TRBJ1-5, with D perhaps matching TRBD1 (5 bases). The germline gives CDR1 SGHTS, CDR2 YDEGEE. V lost 0 bases, J lost 7 bases, and 14 bases lay in between. CDR3 length: 15 amino acids. CDR3 loop: CASSLALGGLQPQHF. The DNA for the CDR3 is TGTGCCAGCAGCTTGGCCCTCGGGGGGTTACAGCCCCAGCATTTT.

The V gene is TRBV5-1, the J gene TRBJ1-1; unclear D gene. The V end was cut by 5 bases, the J end by 3 bases, with 11 bases between. Germline assignment: CDR1 SGHRS and CDR2 YFSETQ. This CDR3 spans 13 amino acids. CDR3 nucleotide sequence: TGCGCCAGCAGGGAACAGAGGGACACTGAAGCTTTCTTT. This codes for CASREQRDTEAFF.

This clone was seen a single time. The genes are TRBV4-1 and TRBJ1-6; maybe TRBD1 (6 bases). V lost 0 bases to trimming and J lost 8 bases, with 14 bases between them. Germline values: CDR1 MGHRA, CDR2 YSYEKL. The CDR3 is 16 amino acids. CDR3 sequence (DNA): TGCGCCAGCAGCCAAGATCGGGGGGCGGGAGATTCACCCCTCCACTTT. Protein: CASSQDRGAGDSPLHF.

The rearrangement uses TRBV5-4 and TRBJ1-2, with D perhaps matching TRBD1 (6 bases). The CDR3 runs to 13 residues. Germline CDR1 and CDR2: SGHNT and YYREEE (reference sequence). Trimming removed 5 bases at V and 5 bases at J, with 13 bases between. CDR3 DNA sequence: TGTGCCAGCAGGACAGGTTCTTTATATGGCTACACCTTC. Translation gives CASRTGSLYGYTF.

V and J are TRBV7-8 and TRBJ2-7, with D possibly TRBD2 on 5 matching bases. Germline CDR1 SGHVS, CDR2 FQNEAQ. Trimming removed 0 bases at V and 7 bases at J, with 13 bases between. This CDR3 has 14 residues. CDR3 nucleotide sequence: TGTGCCAGCAGCTTAGCTACCGACTACTGGGAGCAGTACTTC. This sequence encodes CASSLATDYWEQYF.